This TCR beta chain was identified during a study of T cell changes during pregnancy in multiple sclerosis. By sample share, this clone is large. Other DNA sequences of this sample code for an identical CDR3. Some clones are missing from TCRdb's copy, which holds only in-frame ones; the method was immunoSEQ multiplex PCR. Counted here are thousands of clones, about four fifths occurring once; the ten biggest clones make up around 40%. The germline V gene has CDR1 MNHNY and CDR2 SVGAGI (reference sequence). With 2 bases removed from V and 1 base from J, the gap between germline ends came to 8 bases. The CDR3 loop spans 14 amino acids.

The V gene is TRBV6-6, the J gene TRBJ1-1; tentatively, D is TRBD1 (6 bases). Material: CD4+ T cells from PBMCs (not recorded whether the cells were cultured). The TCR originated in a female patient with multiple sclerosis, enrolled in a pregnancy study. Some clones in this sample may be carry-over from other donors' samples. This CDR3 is CASSYGGENTEAFF. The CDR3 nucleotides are TGTGCCAGCAGTTACGGGGGCGAGAACACTGAAGCTTTCTTT.